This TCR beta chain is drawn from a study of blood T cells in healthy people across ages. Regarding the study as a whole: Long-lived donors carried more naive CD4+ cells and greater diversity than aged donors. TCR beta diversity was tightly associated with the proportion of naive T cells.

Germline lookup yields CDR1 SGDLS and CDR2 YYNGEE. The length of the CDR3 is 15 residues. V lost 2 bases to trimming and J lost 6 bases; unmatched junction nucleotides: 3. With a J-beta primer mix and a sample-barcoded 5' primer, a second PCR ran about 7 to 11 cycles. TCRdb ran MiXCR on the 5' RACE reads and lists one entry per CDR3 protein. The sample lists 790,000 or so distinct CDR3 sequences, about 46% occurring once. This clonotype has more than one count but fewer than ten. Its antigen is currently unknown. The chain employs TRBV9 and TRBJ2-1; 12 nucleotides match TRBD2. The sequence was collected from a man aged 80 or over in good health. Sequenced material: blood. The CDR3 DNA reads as TGTGCCAGCAGCGTGTTGACTAGCGGGAGCAATGAGCAGTTCTTC. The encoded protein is CASSVLTSGSNEQFF.